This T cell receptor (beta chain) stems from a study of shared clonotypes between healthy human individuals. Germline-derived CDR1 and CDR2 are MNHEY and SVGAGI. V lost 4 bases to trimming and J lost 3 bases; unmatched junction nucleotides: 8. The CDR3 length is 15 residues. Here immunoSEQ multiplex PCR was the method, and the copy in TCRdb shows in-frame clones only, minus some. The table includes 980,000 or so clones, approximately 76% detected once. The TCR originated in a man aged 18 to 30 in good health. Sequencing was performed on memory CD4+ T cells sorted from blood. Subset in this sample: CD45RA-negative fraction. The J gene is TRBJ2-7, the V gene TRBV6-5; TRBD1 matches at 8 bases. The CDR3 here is CASSFNRDRFYEQYF. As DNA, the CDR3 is TGTGCCAGCAGTTTCAACCGGGACAGGTTCTACGAGCAGTACTTC.